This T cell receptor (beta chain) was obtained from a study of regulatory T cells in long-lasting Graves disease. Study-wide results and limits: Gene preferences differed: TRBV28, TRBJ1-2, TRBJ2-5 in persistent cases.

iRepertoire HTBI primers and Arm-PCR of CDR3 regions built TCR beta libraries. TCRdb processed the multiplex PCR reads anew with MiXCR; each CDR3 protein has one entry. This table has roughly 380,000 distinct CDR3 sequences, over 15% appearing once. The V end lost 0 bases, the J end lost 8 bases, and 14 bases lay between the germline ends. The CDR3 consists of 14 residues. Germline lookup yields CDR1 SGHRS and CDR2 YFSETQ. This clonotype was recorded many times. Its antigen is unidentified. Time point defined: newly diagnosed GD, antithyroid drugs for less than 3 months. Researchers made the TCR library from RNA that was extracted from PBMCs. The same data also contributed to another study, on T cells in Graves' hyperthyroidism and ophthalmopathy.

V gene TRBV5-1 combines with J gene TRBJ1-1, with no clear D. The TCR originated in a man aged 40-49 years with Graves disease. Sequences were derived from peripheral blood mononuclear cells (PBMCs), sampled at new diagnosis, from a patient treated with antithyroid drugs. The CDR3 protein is CASSLEQRDTEAFF. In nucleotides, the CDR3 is TGCGCCAGCAGCTTGGAGCAGCGGGATACGGAAGCTTTCTTT.